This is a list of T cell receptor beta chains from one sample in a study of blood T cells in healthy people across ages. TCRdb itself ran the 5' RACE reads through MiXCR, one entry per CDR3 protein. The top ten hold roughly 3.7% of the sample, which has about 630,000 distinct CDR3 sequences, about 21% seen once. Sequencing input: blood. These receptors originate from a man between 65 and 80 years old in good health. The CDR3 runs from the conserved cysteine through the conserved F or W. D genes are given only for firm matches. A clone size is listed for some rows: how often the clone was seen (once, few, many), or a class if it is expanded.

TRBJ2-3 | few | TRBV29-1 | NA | CSVCLQITDTQYF | TGCAGCGTTTGCCTTCAGATCACAGATACGCAGTATTTT
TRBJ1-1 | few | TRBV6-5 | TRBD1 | CASSPTGTVNTEAFF | TGTGCCAGCAGTCCGACCGGGACAGTCAACACTGAAGCTTTCTTT
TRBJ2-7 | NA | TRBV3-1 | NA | CASSLGGPRYEQYF | TGTGCCAGCAGCCTCGGGGGCCCGAGATACGAGCAGTACTTC
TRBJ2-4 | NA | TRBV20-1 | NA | CSARDGGLAKNIQYF | TGCAGTGCTAGGGACGGGGGTTTAGCCAAAAACATTCAGTACTTC
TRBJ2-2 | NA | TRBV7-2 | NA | CASREGAYTGELFF | TGTGCCAGCCGCGAAGGGGCCTACACCGGGGAGCTGTTTTTT
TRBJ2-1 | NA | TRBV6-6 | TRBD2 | CASSYSTSGVYNEQFF | TGTGCCAGCAGTTACTCCACTAGCGGGGTCTACAATGAGCAGTTCTTC
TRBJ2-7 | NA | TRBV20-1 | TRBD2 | CSARDFSGRPYEQYF | TGCAGTGCTAGAGATTTCAGCGGGAGGCCTTACGAGCAGTACTTC
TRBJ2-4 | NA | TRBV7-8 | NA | CASSLPPFLTGAPRGNIQYF | TGTGCCAGCAGCTTGCCCCCGTTTTTGACCGGGGCCCCGAGGGGGAACATTCAGTACTTC
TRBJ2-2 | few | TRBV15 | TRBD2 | CATSRVGLAGLTGELFF | TGTGCCACCAGCAGAGTAGGTCTAGCGGGATTGACCGGGGAGCTGTTTTTT
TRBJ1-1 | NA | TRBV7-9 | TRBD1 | CASSPSGQAGTEAFF | TGTGCCAGCAGCCCATCGGGACAGGCGGGCACTGAAGCTTTCTTT
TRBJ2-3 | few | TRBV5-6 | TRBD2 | CASSLELAGDTDTQYF | TGTGCCAGCAGCTTGGAGCTAGCGGGGGACACAGATACGCAGTATTTT
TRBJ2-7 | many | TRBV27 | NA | CASMGGKGYEQYF | TGTGCCAGCATGGGTGGGAAAGGGTACGAGCAGTACTTC
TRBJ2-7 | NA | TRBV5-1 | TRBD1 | CASSFRQGGPYEQYF | TGCGCCAGCAGCTTTCGACAGGGTGGGCCCTACGAGCAGTACTTC
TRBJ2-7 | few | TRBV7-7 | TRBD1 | CASSSGLPGQLNEQYF | TGTGCTAGCAGCTCAGGACTGCCGGGACAGCTGAACGAGCAGTACTTC
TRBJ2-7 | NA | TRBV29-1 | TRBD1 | CSVEDPPGTGGEQYF | TGCAGCGTTGAAGATCCCCCCGGGACAGGGGGCGAGCAGTACTTC
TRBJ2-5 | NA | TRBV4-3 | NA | CASSQDAGKLDTQYF | TGCGCCAGCAGCCAAGATGCAGGGAAACTTGACACCCAGTACTTC
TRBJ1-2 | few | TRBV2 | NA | CASSDNSGYTF | TGTGCCAGCAGTGACAACAGTGGCTACACCTTC
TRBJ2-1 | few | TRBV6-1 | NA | CASSVTYRNNEQFF | TGTGCCAGCAGTGTTACGTACAGAAACAATGAGCAGTTCTTC
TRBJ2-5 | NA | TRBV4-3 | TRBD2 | CASSQDQLAGGETQYF | TGCGCCAGCAGCCAAGATCAACTAGCGGGAGGGGAGACCCAGTACTTC
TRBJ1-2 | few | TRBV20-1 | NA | CSARVPQGSTF | TGCAGTGCTAGAGTCCCACAGGGATCCACCTTC
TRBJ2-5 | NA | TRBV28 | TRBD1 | CASSSETGPETQYF | TGTGCCAGCAGTTCAGAGACAGGGCCGGAGACCCAGTACTTC
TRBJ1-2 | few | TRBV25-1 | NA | CASSDWGLNYGYTF | TGTGCCAGCAGTGACTGGGGGCTTAACTATGGCTACACCTTC
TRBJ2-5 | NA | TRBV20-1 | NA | CSAREGAGIETQYF | TGCAGTGCTAGAGAAGGGGCGGGAATTGAGACCCAGTACTTC
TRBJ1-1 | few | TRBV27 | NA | CASSKQTPNTEAFF | TGTGCCAGCAGCAAACAGACTCCGAACACTGAAGCTTTCTTT
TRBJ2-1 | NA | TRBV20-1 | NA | CSARWSRESNEQFF | TGCAGTGCTAGATGGTCTAGGGAGTCGAATGAGCAGTTCTTC
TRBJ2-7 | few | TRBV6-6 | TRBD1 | CASRDRGNYEQYF | TGTGCCAGCAGGGACAGGGGCAACTACGAGCAGTACTTC
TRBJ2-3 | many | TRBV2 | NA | CASTLSGRTQYF | TGTGCCAGCACCTTGAGCGGTAGGACGCAGTATTTT
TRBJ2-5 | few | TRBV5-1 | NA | CASSPTRGSETQYF | TGCGCCAGCAGCCCAACCCGGGGGTCCGAGACCCAGTACTTC